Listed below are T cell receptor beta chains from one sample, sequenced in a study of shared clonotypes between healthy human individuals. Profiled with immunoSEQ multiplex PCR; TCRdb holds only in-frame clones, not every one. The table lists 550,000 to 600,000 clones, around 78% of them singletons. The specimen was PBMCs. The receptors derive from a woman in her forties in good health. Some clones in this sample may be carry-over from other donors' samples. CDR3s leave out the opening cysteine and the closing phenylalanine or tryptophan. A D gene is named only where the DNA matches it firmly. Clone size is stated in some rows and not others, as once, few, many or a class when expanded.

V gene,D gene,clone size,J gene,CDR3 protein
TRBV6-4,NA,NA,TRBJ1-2,ASRGYIPYT
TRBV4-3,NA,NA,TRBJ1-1,ASSARGGTEAF
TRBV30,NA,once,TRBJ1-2,AWDRSWAGTYGYT
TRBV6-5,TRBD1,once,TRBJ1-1,ASSYDRGRTEAF
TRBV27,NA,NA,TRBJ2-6,ASSGQSGAGANVLT
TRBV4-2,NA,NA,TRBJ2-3,ASSQDRNTDTRY
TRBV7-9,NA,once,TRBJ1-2,ASSLALQVYGYT
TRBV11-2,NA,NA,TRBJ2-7,ASSPWGGLKSYEQY
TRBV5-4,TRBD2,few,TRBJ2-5,ASSQAQRGNQETQY
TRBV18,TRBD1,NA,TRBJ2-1,ASSQGQGNYNEQF
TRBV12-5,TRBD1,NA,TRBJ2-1,ASGKQGMSSYNEQF
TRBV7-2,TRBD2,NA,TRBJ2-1,ASSLIAGPQF
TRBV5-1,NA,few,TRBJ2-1,ASSLGTKTYNEQF
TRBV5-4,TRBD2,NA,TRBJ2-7,ASSPGGGRALYEQY
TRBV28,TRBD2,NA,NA,ASSSSGSHYEQY
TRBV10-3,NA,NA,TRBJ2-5,AIRREGTETQY
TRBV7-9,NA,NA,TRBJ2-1,ASSLEYRELGDEQF
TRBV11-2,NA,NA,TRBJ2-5,ASSWGREQTQY
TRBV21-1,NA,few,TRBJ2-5,ASSKPAGSGETQY
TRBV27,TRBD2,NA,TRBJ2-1,ASCDRSSGPVEQF
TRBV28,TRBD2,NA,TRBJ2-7,ASSSFGGGSYEQY
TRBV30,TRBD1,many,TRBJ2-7,AWISLQGAFYEQY
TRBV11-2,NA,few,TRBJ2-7,ASSLLSAGRKDEQY
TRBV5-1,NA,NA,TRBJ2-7,ASSMEPSSYEQY
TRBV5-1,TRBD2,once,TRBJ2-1,ASSLAGGGVDEQF
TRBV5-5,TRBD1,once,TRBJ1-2,ASSWSSTGANYGYT
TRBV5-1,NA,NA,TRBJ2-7,ASSSDSSYEQY
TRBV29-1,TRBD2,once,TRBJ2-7,SAGTSGAYEQY
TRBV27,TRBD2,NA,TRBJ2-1,ASSQGTSGRGEQF
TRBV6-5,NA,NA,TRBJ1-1,ASSSTGHGEAF
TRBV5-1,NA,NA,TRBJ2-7,ASSLAGTEEQY
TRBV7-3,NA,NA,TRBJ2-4,ASSGGPKNIQY
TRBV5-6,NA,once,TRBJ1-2,ASSLGTAKLYGYT
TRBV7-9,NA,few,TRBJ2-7,ASSLESGAEQY
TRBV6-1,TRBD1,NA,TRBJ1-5,ASRAGQRSNQPQH
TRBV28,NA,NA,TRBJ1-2,ASSLAALYGYT
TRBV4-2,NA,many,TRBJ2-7,ASSQEGPTEPTYEQY
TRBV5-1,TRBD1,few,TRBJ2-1,ASSRDRGSNEQF
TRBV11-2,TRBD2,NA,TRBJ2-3,ASSPGLAGGDTQY
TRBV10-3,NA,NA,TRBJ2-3,AISGNLSTDTQY
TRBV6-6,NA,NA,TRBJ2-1,ASSPEPAGSGNEQF
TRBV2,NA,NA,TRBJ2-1,ASREGVSEQF
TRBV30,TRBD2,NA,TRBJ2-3,ASGTSGRARDTQY
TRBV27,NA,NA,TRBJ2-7,ASSRTRGAMEQY
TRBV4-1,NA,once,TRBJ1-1,ASSNGQMNTEAF